This is a list of T cell receptor beta chains from one sample in a study of cytomegalovirus exposure and HLA in healthy donors. Data came from immunoSEQ multiplex PCR; TCRdb stores just in-frame clones and leaves some out. The sample includes hundreds of thousands of clones, approximately 90% of them seen just once. Input material: PBMCs. Every receptor here comes from a woman younger than 30 in good health and CMV-seronegative. CDR3s include the opening cysteine and the closing phenylalanine or tryptophan. The D gene is left open where the match is weak.

D: .
V: TRBV9
J: TRBJ2-7
CDR3: CASSVGPGPHSYEQYF
DNA: TGTGCCAGCAGCGTAGGTCCAGGGCCCCATTCCTACGAGCAGTACTTC

D: TRBD2
V: TRBV18
J: TRBJ2-7
CDR3: CASSPLAGGSYEQYF
DNA: TGTGCCAGCTCACCACTAGCGGGGGGTTCCTACGAGCAGTACTTC

D: TRBD1
V: TRBV5-8
J: TRBJ2-5
CDR3: CASSPTGGIGVETQYF
DNA: TGTGCCAGCAGCCCGACAGGGGGCATCGGGGTAGAGACCCAGTACTTC

D: .
V: TRBV27
J: TRBJ2-7
CDR3: CASSLYGLAASHEQYF
DNA: TGTGCCAGCAGTTTATACGGCTTAGCGGCTAGTCACGAGCAGTACTTC

D: TRBD1
V: TRBV6-1
J: TRBJ1-4
CDR3: CASSINRGDEKLFF
DNA: TGTGCCAGCAGTATTAACAGGGGAGATGAAAAACTGTTTTTT

D: TRBD2
V: TRBV6-5
J: TRBJ2-1
CDR3: CATQRGGFTYNEQFF
DNA: TGTGCCACACAGCGGGGGGGCTTTACATACAATGAGCAGTTCTTC

D: .
V: TRBV14
J: TRBJ1-2
CDR3: CASSQDGGHTF
DNA: TGTGCCAGCAGCCAAGATGGGGGCCACACCTTC

D: .
V: TRBV5-6
J: TRBJ2-5
CDR3: CASSLAIGTTTQETQYF
DNA: TGTGCCAGCAGCTTGGCGATCGGAACTACCACCCAAGAGACCCAGTACTTC

D: .
V: TRBV19
J: TRBJ1-6
CDR3: CASTYRVETGAPLHF
DNA: TGTGCCAGTACCTATAGGGTGGAGACGGGAGCCCCCCTCCACTTT

D: TRBD2
V: TRBV7-9
J: TRBJ2-7
CDR3: CSSSPTGEGRFDEQYF
DNA: TGTTCCAGCAGCCCTACTGGGGAGGGGCGCTTCGACGAGCAGTACTTC